The 7 T cell receptor beta chains listed next were all sequenced from one sample in a study of T cells in Graves' hyperthyroidism and ophthalmopathy. RNA transcripts gave rise to amplified TCR beta CDR3 regions. TCR CDR3 regions were first amplified by RT-PCR with HTBI primers. TCRdb re-analysed the multiplex PCR reads in MiXCR, keeping a single row per CDR3 protein. The repertoire has fewer than 450,000 distinct CDR3 sequences, about a sixth of them found once; the top ten carry 30% to 40%. Material for sequencing was blood. The origin of the receptors is a woman under 40 with Graves' hyperthyroidism that later progressed to Graves' ophthalmopathy.

The table lists this clonotype with many counts. Its ends do not fully match the called genes, so a read error is possible. This chain connects TRBV7-7 to TRBJ2-5; D gene uncertain. This CDR3 has 14 amino acids. Germline V gene sequence: CDR1 SSHAT, CDR2 FNYEAQ (reference sequence). The CDR3 sequence: CASSLFGTQETQYF. The DNA for the CDR3 is TGTGCTAGCAGCTTATTCGGAACCCAAGAGACCCAGTACTTC.

This clonotype was observed at least ten times. The rearrangement uses TRBV10-3 and TRBJ1-1; 8 bases match TRBD1. Germline V gene sequence: CDR1 ENHRY, CDR2 SYGVKD. Trimming removed 0 bases from V and 2 bases from J; junction bases left unmatched: 5. The CDR3 consists of 16 residues. DNA for the CDR3: TGTGCCATCAGTGAGTCTTGGACAGGGCGTAACACTGAAGCTTTCTTT. Translating gives CAISESWTGRNTEAFF.

This clonotype was seen at least ten times. The genes are TRBV12-3 or TRBV12-4 and TRBJ1-5; D unclear. The CDR3 sequence is 16 residues long. V lost 1 base, J lost 2 bases, and 12 bases lay in between. CDR3 region: CASSLGSGPGNQPQHF. The CDR3 region has the DNA TGTGCCAGCAGTTTAGGTAGCGGACCTGGCAATCAGCCCCAGCATTTT.

V gene TRBV4-1 combines with J gene TRBJ2-7; 8 nucleotides line up with TRBD2. From germline, CDR1 is MGHRA and CDR2 YSYEKL. The CDR3 runs 15 residues. Trimming cost V 2 bases and J 4 bases; bases outside gene matches: 7. In DNA, the CDR3 is TGCGCCAGCAGCCAATTGCCAGCGGGGGCATACGAGCAGTACTTC. It is translated as CASSQLPAGAYEQYF.

Notes on this clonotype: Just one base apart from a much larger clone, this may be a read error. J is TRBJ2-7 and V is TRBV6-1; D call uncertain. Trimming shortened V by 11 bases and J by 6 bases, and 14 bases separated the two germline ends. From germline, CDR1 is MNHNS and CDR2 SASEGT. The CDR3 has 11 residues. The CDR3 sequence: CACNIIREQYF. The CDR3 DNA follows: TGTGCCTGCAACATTATACGCGAGCAGTACTTC.

This clonotype was counted only a few times. The genes are TRBV5-1 and TRBJ2-1, with D maybe TRBD1 (6 bases). Looked up from germline, CDR1 is SGHRS and CDR2 is YFSETQ. This CDR3 has 14 amino acids. V lost 5 bases and J 0 bases, leaving 9 bases between the germline ends. This chain's CDR3 is CASSGGLSYNEQFF. For the CDR3, the DNA is TGCGCCAGCAGTGGGGGCCTCTCCTACAATGAGCAGTTCTTC. Combining the CDR3 with reference TRBV5-1 and TRBJ2-1 gives the whole variable domain KAGVTQTPRYLIKTRGQQVTLSCSPISGHRSVSWYQQTPGQGLQFLFEYFSETQRNKGNFPGRFSGRQFSNSRSEMNVSTLELGDSALYLCASSGGLSYNEQFFGPGTRLTVL.

This chain uses TRBV4-1 with TRBJ2-1, with a weak D call TRBD2 (5 bases). The germline gives CDR1 MGHRA, CDR2 YSYEKL. This CDR3 is built from 17 residues. The ends were cut back, 4 bases at V and 3 bases at J, with 19 bases in the middle. CDR3 amino acids: CASSRKGWAGDYNEQFF. DNA of the CDR3: TGCGCCAGCAGCCGCAAAGGCTGGGCGGGCGACTACAATGAGCAGTTCTTC.